Following are 11 T cell receptor beta chains from one sample sequenced in a study of regulatory T cells in long-lasting Graves disease. Assembly of TCR beta libraries relied on iRepertoire HTBI primers together with Arm-PCR of CDR3 regions. MiXCR, run by TCRdb on the multiplex PCR reads, gives a single entry per CDR3 protein. The sample includes 430,000 or so distinct CDR3 sequences, around 20% of them seen just once. Regarding time point: persistent/refractory GD, antithyroid drugs over 5 years with positive TRAb. Extracted RNA from PBMCs served as the source of the TCR library. Sequencing was performed on peripheral blood mononuclear cells (PBMCs), taken when the disease was refractory, from a patient treated with antithyroid drugs. The receptors derive from a female donor with Graves disease.

This clonotype was detected many times. The J gene is TRBJ1-2, the V gene TRBV28; no clear D gene. From germline, CDR1 is MDHEN and CDR2 SYDVKM. CDR3 size: 14 residues. Trimming shortened V by 3 bases and J by 1 base, and 9 bases separated the two germline ends. This CDR3 reads CASSLFPLNYGYTF. In DNA, the CDR3 is TGTGCCAGCAGTTTGTTCCCGCTTAACTATGGCTACACCTTC.

The V call is TRBV28, the J call TRBJ2-1; 8 bases map to TRBD2. Germline V CDR1 and CDR2: MDHEN, SYDVKM. Trimming at V came to 6 bases and at J to 3 bases, leaving 7 bases not matched to a gene. CDR3 length equals 15 residues. The chain's CDR3 is CASSLLAAGYNEQFF. CDR3 bases: TGTGCCAGCAGCTTACTAGCGGCGGGCTACAATGAGCAGTTCTTC.

With regard to this clonotype: A much larger clone differs by one base, so this may be a read error. CDR3 residues: CSSSSGGQAHEQYF. The CDR3 nucleotides are TGTTCCAGCAGTTCCGGGGGACAGGCCCACGAGCAGTACTTC. J is TRBJ2-5 and V is TRBV12-3 or TRBV12-4, with TRBD1 matching 8 bases. Matching the DNA end better, TRBJ2-7 makes the J call doubtful. This CDR3 has 14 residues.

This clonotype was seen ten or more times. The chain is built from TRBV12-3 or TRBV12-4 and TRBJ1-2; D remains ambiguous. The germline V and J ends were trimmed by 6 bases and 0 bases, with 11 bases remaining between them. The CDR3 covers 14 residues. The CDR3 loop reads CASSSELANYGYTF. CDR3 in DNA: TGTGCCAGCAGCTCGGAGTTAGCTAACTATGGCTACACCTTC.

This clonotype was observed a single time. The V gene is TRBV30, the J gene TRBJ2-1; TRBD2 agrees at 11 bases. The CDR3 is 14 amino acids. Trimming at V came to 4 bases and at J to 4 bases, leaving 3 bases not matched to a gene. Germline CDR1 is GTSNPN and CDR2 is SVGIG (reference sequence). CDR3 sequence (DNA): TGTGCCTGGACTAGCGGGAGGACTTACAATGAGCAGTTCTTC. Translating gives CAWTSGRTYNEQFF.

This clonotype has a count of ten or more. This chain connects TRBV20-1 to TRBJ2-7; TRBD1 aligns across 7 bases. The CDR3 spans 14 residues. The V gene end was trimmed by 6 bases and the J gene end by 2 bases; junction bases not matched to a gene: 10. Germline-derived CDR1 and CDR2 are DFQATT and SNEGSKA (reference sequence). This chain's CDR3 is CSAQGQPGAYEQYF. The DNA for the CDR3 is TGCAGTGCCCAGGGACAGCCAGGGGCCTACGAGCAGTACTTC.

This clonotype has just a few counts. The V call is TRBV3-1, the J call TRBJ2-7; 11 positions match TRBD2. CDR3 size: 17 residues. The ends lost 4 bases at V and 3 bases at J; junction bases unmatched: 11. From germline, CDR1 is LGHDT and CDR2 YNNKEL (reference sequence). The chain's CDR3 is CASSPRGTSGRNYEQYF. The CDR3 nucleotides read TGTGCCAGCAGCCCCCGTGGCACTAGCGGGAGAAACTACGAGCAGTACTTC.

The chain uses TRBV28 and TRBJ2-5, with 8 bases identical to TRBD2. Germline V gives CDR1 MDHEN, CDR2 SYDVKM. The junction had 10 bases not matched to a gene; V was cut back by 5 bases and J by 5 bases. The CDR3 spans 15 residues. CDR3 coding DNA: TGTGCCAGCAGTCACTTAGCGGGGACCTCGGAGACCCAGTACTTC. Its translation: CASSHLAGTSETQYF.

This clonotype was detected ten times or more. The V gene is TRBV2, the J gene TRBJ2-5; D unresolved. Germline V CDR1 and CDR2: SNHLY, FYNNEI. The CDR3 sequence is 11 residues long. Deletions cut 8 bases from V and 4 bases from J, with 8 bases between. Written as DNA, the CDR3 is TGTGCCAGCGGTCGGGCAGAGACCCAGTACTTC. Its translation is CASGRAETQYF.

The table lists this clonotype with a few counts. The V gene is TRBV6-2 or TRBV6-3, the J gene TRBJ1-1; tentative D call: TRBD1 (5 bases). V was trimmed by 0 bases and J by 8 bases, leaving 7 bases between them. The germline gives CDR1 MNHEY, CDR2 SVGEGT. The CDR3 covers 12 residues. CDR3 amino acids: CASSYSDREAFF. The DNA of the CDR3 is TGTGCCAGCAGTTACTCCGACAGAGAAGCTTTCTTT.

In this sample, this clonotype turned up a few times. The germline gene is not matched at one end of the junction; a read error may be the cause. This chain joins TRBV14 and TRBJ1-1; 7 nucleotides agree with TRBD1. CDR1 and CDR2 (germline): SGHDN, FVKESK. CDR3 length: 15 residues. The CDR3 DNA reads TGTGCCAGCAGCCAAACGGGACAGTTGGCCTCTGAGGCTTTCTTT. This gives the protein CASSQTGQLASEAFF.